The 30 T cell receptor beta chains listed next were all sequenced from one sample in a study of T cell responses to AZD1222 COVID-19 vaccine (dated by TCRdb to the early 2020s). Reading the label with the study, this specimen's time point is: baseline before first vaccination. The sample's treatment or condition label, in plain terms: meningococcal conjugate vaccine given as trial control. The library was produced with the immunoSEQ multiplex PCR assay. TCRdb obtained this table from immuneACCESS and retained in-frame rearrangements with V and J assigned. These tables miss some clones; where compared with another copy, unresolved V genes account for less than half of the shortfall, and the remainder is unexplained. The sample table holds roughly 80,000 clones, of which 70% to 90% were seen once. The ten largest clonotypes hold 4% to 5.5% of the sample. The material was peripheral blood, obtained on day 0 of MenACWY control vaccination. Receptors were obtained from an adult in good health.

V is TRBV25-1 and J is TRBJ2-2; 9 bases align to TRBD1. Germline lookup yields CDR1 MGHDK and CDR2 SYGVNS. The CDR3 has 15 residues. With V trimmed by 2 bases and J by 4 bases, 2 bases remained unmatched. The CDR3 is CASSEDRGATGELFF. In nucleotides, the CDR3 is TGTGCCAGCAGTGAAGACAGGGGGGCCACCGGGGAGCTGTTTTTT. Drawing the rest from reference TRBV25-1 and TRBJ2-2, the complete variable domain is EADIYQTPRYLVIGTGKKITLECSQTMGHDKMYWYQQDPGMELHLIHYSYGVNSTEKGDLSSESTVSRIRTEHFPLTLESARPSHTSQYLCASSEDRGATGELFFGEGSRLTVL.

The J gene is TRBJ2-3, the V gene TRBV4-2; D gene uncertain. The germline gives CDR1 LGHNA, CDR2 YNFKEQ. V lost 0 bases and J 5 bases, leaving 6 bases between the germline ends. CDR3 size: 13 residues. CDR3 in DNA: TGTGCCAGCAGCCAAGAGGTAGGAGATACGCAGTATTTT. It yields the protein CASSQEVGDTQYF.

The V and J genes are TRBV20-1 and TRBJ2-7; 7 nucleotides agree with TRBD2. After removal of 3 bases from V and 1 base from J, the junction contained 9 bases not matched to a gene. Germline CDR1 reads DFQATT; CDR2 reads SNEGSKA (reference sequence). The CDR3 has 15 amino acids. The CDR3 protein is CSASLPQGGSYEQYF. The DNA of the CDR3 is TGCAGTGCTAGTCTTCCCCAGGGAGGGTCCTACGAGCAGTACTTC.

This clone was observed a single time. The chain recombines TRBV5-1 with TRBJ2-2; D not resolved. CDR3 length: 17 amino acids. Germline assignment: CDR1 SGHRS and CDR2 YFSETQ. V lost 1 base and J 5 bases, leaving 18 bases between the germline ends. The CDR3 DNA reads as TGCGCCAGCAGCTTGTCAAGACTTGCCCAAGTTACCGGGGAGCTGTTTTTT. This codes for CASSLSRLAQVTGELFF.

This rearrangement joins TRBV11-2 to TRBJ1-2; D perhaps matches TRBD1 (5 bases). The germline V and J ends were trimmed by 1 base and 2 bases, with 8 bases remaining between them. Germline V gives CDR1 SGHAT, CDR2 FQNNGV. This CDR3 spans 14 amino acids. The CDR3 bases are TGTGCCAGCAGCTTAGGGGGGGTCAACTATGGCTACACCTTC. Its translation is CASSLGGVNYGYTF.

The CDR3 coding sequence is TGTGCCAGCAGTTACCTGGGACTAAGTGACGGCGGGGAGCTGTTTTTT. The encoded protein is CASSYLGLSDGGELFF. The chain links TRBV6-2 or TRBV6-3 to TRBJ2-2, with 7 bases aligning to TRBD2. The CDR3 extends over 16 amino acids. Germline trimming cut 2 bases from V and 7 bases from J; bases unmatched to any gene: 10. The germline CDR1 and CDR2 sequences are MNHEY and SVGEGT.

The chain employs TRBV25-1 and TRBJ2-5, with D unresolved. CDR1 MGHDK and CDR2 SYGVNS come from the germline V gene. CDR3 length: 13 amino acids. Trimming pared 3 bases from V and 7 bases from J, leaving 12 bases between. CDR3 sequence: CASSDSRSGTQYF. The CDR3, as DNA: TGTGCCAGCAGTGATTCTCGATCGGGGACCCAGTACTTC.

The chain is built from TRBV7-3 and TRBJ1-1, with TRBD1 as a possible D gene (6 bases). V lost 5 bases, J lost 4 bases, and 11 bases lay in between. The CDR3 is 13 amino acids. Germline loops: CDR1 SGHTA, CDR2 FQGTGA. The DNA of the CDR3 is TGTGCCAGCAGCGCGACAGGTGGCACTGAAGCTTTCTTT. It is translated as CASSATGGTEAFF.

The V call is TRBV18, the J call TRBJ1-4, with D uncertain. V dropped 3 bases and J dropped 1 base, with 9 bases sitting between them. The CDR3 spans 15 residues. The germline V gene has CDR1 KGHSH and CDR2 LQKENI. CDR3 in amino acids: CASSPLRITNEKLFF. The CDR3 nucleotides read TGTGCCAGCTCACCCCTACGAATAACTAATGAAAAACTGTTTTTT.

This chain links TRBV7-7 with TRBJ2-1; 13 bases fit TRBD2. The CDR3 loop spans 15 amino acids. Per the germline V gene, CDR1 is SSHAT and CDR2 is FNYEAQ (reference sequence). J lost 8 bases, V lost 5 bases, and 6 bases had no gene match. CDR3 residues: CASSLLAGGRDEQFF. CDR3 in DNA: TGTGCCAGCAGCCTACTAGCGGGAGGGAGGGATGAGCAGTTCTTC.

The V gene is TRBV28, the J gene TRBJ1-5; 10 bases match TRBD1. The CDR3 totals 15 residues. Trimming removed 4 bases from V and 4 bases from J; junction bases left unmatched: 4. Germline V gene lookup returns CDR1 MDHEN and CDR2 SYDVKM. The chain's CDR3 is CASSSGQGGNQPQHF. The CDR3 nucleotides are TGTGCCAGCAGTTCCGGACAGGGGGGTAATCAGCCCCAGCATTTT.

The chain recombines TRBV5-1 with TRBJ2-2, with a weak D call TRBD2 (5 bases). The CDR3 extends over 15 amino acids. Per germline, CDR1 SGHRS and CDR2 YFSETQ. V was cut by 2 bases and J by 4 bases, with 12 bases left in between. The CDR3 loop is CASSLLDAGTGELFF. The CDR3 nucleotides are TGCGCCAGCAGCTTACTAGATGCTGGCACCGGGGAGCTGTTTTTT.

Only a few counts were recorded for this clone. CDR3 in DNA: TGTGCCAGCAGTGAACTGGGTGGCTACACCTTC. Residues: CASSELGGYTF. V is TRBV6-1 and J is TRBJ1-2, with D uncertain. Trimming shortened V by 2 bases and J by 7 bases, and 5 bases separated the two germline ends. CDR3 length: 11 amino acids. Germline V lookup: CDR1 MNHNS, CDR2 SASEGT.

The J gene is TRBJ2-3, the V gene TRBV29-1, with 9 bases identical to TRBD2. The length of the CDR3 is 15 residues. Germline-derived CDR1 and CDR2 are SQVTM and ANQGSEA. V lost 7 bases, J lost 2 bases, and 10 bases stayed unmatched. CDR3 nucleotides: TGCAGCGCCGAACGGCTAGCGGGGAACACAGATACGCAGTATTTT. Translation: CSAERLAGNTDTQYF.

This chain connects TRBV7-2 to TRBJ2-1; 7 bases match TRBD2. The CDR3 contains 21 residues. V was pared by 0 bases and J by 0 bases, with 17 bases of the junction left unmatched. Germline V gives CDR1 SGHTA, CDR2 FQGNSA. The CDR3 loop is CASSLAPGGSIGPSSYNEQFF. The CDR3 DNA reads TGTGCCAGCAGCTTAGCCCCTGGCGGGAGTATTGGGCCGAGCTCCTACAATGAGCAGTTCTTC.

The chain links TRBV2 to TRBJ1-5; TRBD1 might be the D (5 bases). CDR1 and CDR2 (germline): SNHLY, FYNNEI. Deletions cut 5 bases from V and 0 bases from J, with 11 bases between. This CDR3 contains 15 residues. The CDR3 is CASSPDGGSNQPQHF. The CDR3 nucleotides read TGTGCCAGCAGTCCGGACGGGGGTAGCAATCAGCCCCAGCATTTT.

The gene calls are TRBV7-2 and TRBJ2-3; D is unresolved. The V gene lost 2 bases and the J gene lost 6 bases, with 9 bases spanning the gap. CDR1 is SGHTA and CDR2 is FQGNSA in the germline V gene. This CDR3 comprises 13 residues. This CDR3 is CASSLPYTDTQYF. In nucleotides, the CDR3 is TGTGCCAGCAGCTTACCTTACACGGATACGCAGTATTTT.

The V call is TRBV9, the J call TRBJ2-3, with 8 bases fitting TRBD2. The CDR3 runs to 15 residues. CDR1 is SGDLS, CDR2 YYNGEE, per germline. J gave up 1 base and V 2 bases, and 3 bases lay outside the gene matches. The CDR3 nucleotides read TGTGCCAGCAGCGTCCTGACTAGCGGCACAGATACGCAGTATTTT. Protein sequence: CASSVLTSGTDTQYF.

The rearrangement joins TRBV19 to TRBJ1-1; D is undetermined. The CDR3 runs 13 residues. Germline assignment: CDR1 LNHDA and CDR2 SQIVND (reference sequence). Trimming shortened V by 5 bases and J by 5 bases, and 12 bases separated the two germline ends. CDR3 amino acids: CASSLYLGTEAFF. The CDR3 coding sequence is TGTGCCAGTAGTCTGTATTTGGGTACTGAAGCTTTCTTT.

This sequence joins TRBV10-3 and TRBJ2-3; D is undetermined. Germline CDR1 ENHRY, CDR2 SYGVKD. The CDR3 length is 12 residues. Trimming removed 0 bases at V and 10 bases at J, with 8 bases between. As DNA, the CDR3 is TGTGCCATCAGTGAGTCGGGTGAGGCGCAGTATTTT. The encoded protein is CAISESGEAQYF.

This clone was observed a few times. The chain is built from TRBV10-2 and TRBJ2-7; 7 bases match TRBD1. CDR3 length: 16 residues. The V segment lost 0 bases and the J segment 5 bases; nucleotides outside the gene matches: 10. The germline V gene encodes CDR1 WSHSY and CDR2 SAAADI. The CDR3 nucleotides are TGCGCCAGCAGTGAGTCCGGGAACAGGGGCAGGCACGAGCAGTACTTC. This sequence encodes CASSESGNRGRHEQYF.

V and J are TRBV11-2 and TRBJ2-6; D unresolved. The CDR3 consists of 15 residues. V dropped 6 bases and J dropped 0 bases, with 9 bases sitting between them. Germline CDR1 and CDR2: SGHAT and FQNNGV. The CDR3 spells CASRGWFSGANVLTF. Here the CDR3 DNA reads TGTGCCAGCAGAGGATGGTTCTCTGGGGCCAACGTCCTGACTTTC. Full variable domain (outside the CDR3, taken from reference TRBV11-2 and TRBJ2-6): EAGVAQSPRYKIIEKRQSVAFWCNPISGHATLYWYQQILGQGPKLLIQFQNNGVVDDSQLPKDRFSAERLKGVDSTLKIQPAKLEDSAVYLCASRGWFSGANVLTFGAGSRLTVL.

V is TRBV6-2 or TRBV6-3 and J is TRBJ2-1, with D tentatively TRBD1 (6 bases). Per the germline V gene, CDR1 is MNHEY and CDR2 is SVGEGT. V was clipped by 7 bases and J by 5 bases, with 15 bases between them. CDR3 length: 14 amino acids. CDR3 sequence: CASNPRGTHNEQFF. DNA for the CDR3: TGTGCCAGCAACCCCAGGGGTACACACAATGAGCAGTTCTTC.

The rearrangement uses TRBV7-3 and TRBJ2-3; D not certain. The CDR3 sequence is 12 residues long. Germline-derived CDR1 and CDR2 are SGHTA and FQGTGA. The V and J ends lost 5 bases and 2 bases respectively, with 5 bases between them. The CDR3 region has the DNA TGTGCCAGCAGCCCCGACACAGATACGCAGTATTTT. The encoded protein is CASSPDTDTQYF.

The chain has TRBV27 and TRBJ2-3; TRBD2 aligns across 8 bases. CDR1 MNHEY and CDR2 SMNVEV come from the germline V gene (reference sequence). The trim removed 10 bases at V and 2 bases at J, leaving 8 bases unmatched. The CDR3 is made up of 14 amino acids. The CDR3, as DNA: TGTGCCACCGCTAGCGGGCTTAACACAGATACGCAGTATTTT. Translating gives CATASGLNTDTQYF.

V usage is TRBV11-2 and J usage is TRBJ1-2; D is ambiguous. There are 15 residues in the CDR3. Trimming removed 3 bases from V and 4 bases from J, with 15 bases in between. The germline V gene encodes CDR1 SGHAT and CDR2 FQNNGV. The CDR3 spells CASSLGHGNLYGYTF. DNA of the CDR3: TGTGCCAGCAGCTTGGGCCACGGGAATCTCTATGGCTACACCTTC. The full variable domain, in which reference TRBV11-2 and TRBJ1-2 provide the parts outside the CDR3, is EAGVAQSPRYKIIEKRQSVAFWCNPISGHATLYWYQQILGQGPKLLIQFQNNGVVDDSQLPKDRFSAERLKGVDSTLKIQPAKLEDSAVYLCASSLGHGNLYGYTFGSGTRLTVV.

CDR3 DNA: TGTGCCAGCAGCGAGAGGGAGACCCAGTACTTC. This gives the protein CASSERETQYF. V is TRBV7-2 and J is TRBJ2-5; D not certain. The CDR3 consists of 11 residues. The V and J ends lost 5 bases and 5 bases respectively, with 6 bases between them. Germline values: CDR1 SGHTA, CDR2 FQGNSA. The full variable domain, completed using reference TRBV7-2 and TRBJ2-5, is GAGVSQSPSNKVTEKGKDVELRCDPISGHTALYWYRQSLGQGLEFLIYFQGNSAPDKSGLPSDRFSAERTGGSVSTLTIQRTQQEDSAVYLCASSERETQYFGPGTRLLVL.

The rearrangement links TRBV24-1 to TRBJ2-3; 8 bases map to TRBD2. This CDR3 spans 16 amino acids. Germline loops: CDR1 KGHDR, CDR2 SFDVKD. After removal of 2 bases from V and 0 bases from J, the junction contained 3 bases not matched to a gene. CDR3 loop: CATSDWLAGSTDTQYF. DNA of the CDR3: TGTGCCACCAGTGATTGGTTAGCGGGAAGCACAGATACGCAGTATTTT.

The rearrangement uses TRBV19 and TRBJ1-5; D is ambiguous. Trimming stripped 4 bases from V and 0 bases from J, with 19 bases between. Germline values: CDR1 LNHDA, CDR2 SQIVND (reference sequence). This CDR3 has 18 amino acids. The DNA of the CDR3 is TGTGCCAGTAGTACCGCGACCCCGTCGCACTATAGCAATCAGCCCCAGCATTTT. The encoded protein is CASSTATPSHYSNQPQHF.

The chain employs TRBV6-6 and TRBJ2-6; TRBD2 matches 7 bases. There are 17 residues in the CDR3. CDR1 is MNHNY, CDR2 SVGAGI, per germline (reference sequence). The V gene end was trimmed by 5 bases and the J gene end by 2 bases; junction bases not matched to a gene: 9. The CDR3 region has the DNA TGTGCCAGCAGTCCCTGGCGGGAGTTCACTGGGGCCAACGTCCTGACTTTC. This sequence encodes CASSPWREFTGANVLTF.